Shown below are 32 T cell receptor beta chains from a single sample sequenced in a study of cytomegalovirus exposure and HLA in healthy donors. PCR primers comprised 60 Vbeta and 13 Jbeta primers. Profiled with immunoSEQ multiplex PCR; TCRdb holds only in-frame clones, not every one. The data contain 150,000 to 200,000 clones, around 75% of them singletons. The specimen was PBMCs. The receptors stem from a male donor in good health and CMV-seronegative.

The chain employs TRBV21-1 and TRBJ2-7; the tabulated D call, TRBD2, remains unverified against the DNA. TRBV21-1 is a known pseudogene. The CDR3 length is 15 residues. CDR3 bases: TGTGCCAGCAGCAAAGAGGGCAGGGAGGCTTACGAGCAGTACTTC. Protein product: CASSKEGREAYEQYF.

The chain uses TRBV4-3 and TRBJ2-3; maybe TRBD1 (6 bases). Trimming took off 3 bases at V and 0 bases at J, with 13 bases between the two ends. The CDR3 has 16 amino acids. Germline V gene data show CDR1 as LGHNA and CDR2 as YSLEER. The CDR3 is CASSHRGLPSTDTQYF. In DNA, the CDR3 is TGCGCCAGCAGCCACAGGGGCCTCCCTAGCACAGATACGCAGTATTTT.

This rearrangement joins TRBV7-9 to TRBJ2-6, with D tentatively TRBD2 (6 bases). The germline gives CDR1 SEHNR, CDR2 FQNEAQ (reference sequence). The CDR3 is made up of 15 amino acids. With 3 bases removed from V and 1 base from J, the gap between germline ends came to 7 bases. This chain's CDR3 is CASSFRESGANVLTF. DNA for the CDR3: TGTGCCAGCAGCTTCCGGGAGTCTGGGGCCAACGTCCTGACTTTC. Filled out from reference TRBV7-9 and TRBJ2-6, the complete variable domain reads DTGVSQNPRHKITKRGQNVTFRCDPISEHNRLYWYRQTLGQGPEFLTYFQNEAQLEKSRLLSDRFSAERPKGSFSTLEIQRTEQGDSAMYLCASSFRESGANVLTFGAGSRLTVL.

This CDR3 is CASSLSPSGTGIYNEQFF. In DNA form, the CDR3 reads TGTGCCAGCAGCTTGTCACCTTCCGGGACAGGGATCTACAATGAGCAGTTCTTC. The chain has TRBV7-2 and TRBJ2-1, with TRBD1 matching over 9 bases. The CDR3 spans 18 residues. The V gene's germline CDR1 is SGHTA and CDR2 FQGNSA. V shed 3 bases, J shed 3 bases, and the junction held 12 bases outside the gene matches.

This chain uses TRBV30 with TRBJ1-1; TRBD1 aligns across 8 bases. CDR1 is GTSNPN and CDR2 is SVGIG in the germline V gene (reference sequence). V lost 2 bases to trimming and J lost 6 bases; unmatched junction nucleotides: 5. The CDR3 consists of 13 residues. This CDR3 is CAWSSDRVAEAFF. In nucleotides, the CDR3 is TGTGCCTGGAGTTCGGACAGGGTCGCTGAAGCTTTCTTT.

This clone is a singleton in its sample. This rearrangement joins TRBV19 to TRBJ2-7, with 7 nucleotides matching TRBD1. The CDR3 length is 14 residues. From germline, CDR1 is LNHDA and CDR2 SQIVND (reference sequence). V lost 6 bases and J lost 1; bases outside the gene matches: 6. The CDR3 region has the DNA TGTGCCAGTAGCCTGGACAGGAGGTCCTACGAGCAGTACTTC. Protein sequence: CASSLDRRSYEQYF.

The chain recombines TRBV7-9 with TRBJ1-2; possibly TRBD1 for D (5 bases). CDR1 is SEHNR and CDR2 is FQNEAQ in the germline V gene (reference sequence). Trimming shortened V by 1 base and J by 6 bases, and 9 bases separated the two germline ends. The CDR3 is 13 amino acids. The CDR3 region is CASSLVGRDGYTF. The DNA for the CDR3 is TGTGCCAGCAGCTTAGTCGGCAGGGATGGCTACACCTTC.

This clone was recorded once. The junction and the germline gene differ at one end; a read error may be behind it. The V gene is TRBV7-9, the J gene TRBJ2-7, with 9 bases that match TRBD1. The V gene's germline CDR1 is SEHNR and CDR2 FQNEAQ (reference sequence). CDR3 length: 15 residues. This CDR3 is CSSSVPGQGIHEQYF. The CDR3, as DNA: TGTTCCAGCAGCGTACCGGGACAGGGCATACACGAGCAGTACTTC.

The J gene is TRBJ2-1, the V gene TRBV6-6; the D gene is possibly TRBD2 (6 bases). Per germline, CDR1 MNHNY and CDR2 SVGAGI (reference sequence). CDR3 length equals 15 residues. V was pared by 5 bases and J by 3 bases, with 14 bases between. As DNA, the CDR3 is TGTGCCAGCAGTAACCCGGGACTCCACTACAATGAGCAGTTCTTC. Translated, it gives CASSNPGLHYNEQFF.

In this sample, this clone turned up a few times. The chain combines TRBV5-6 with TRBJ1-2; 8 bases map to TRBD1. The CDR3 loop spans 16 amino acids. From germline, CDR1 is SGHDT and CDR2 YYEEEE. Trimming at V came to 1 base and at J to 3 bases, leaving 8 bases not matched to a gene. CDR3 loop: CASSLRGQEWDYGYTF. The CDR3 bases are TGTGCCAGCAGCTTGAGGGGACAGGAATGGGACTATGGCTACACCTTC.

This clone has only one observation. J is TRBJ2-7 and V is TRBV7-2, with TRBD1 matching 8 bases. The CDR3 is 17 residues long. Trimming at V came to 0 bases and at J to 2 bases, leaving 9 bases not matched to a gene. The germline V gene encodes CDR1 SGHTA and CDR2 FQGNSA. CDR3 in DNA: TGTGCCAGCAGCTTAGCGAGTTTGACAGGGGCAACCTACGAGCAGTACTTC. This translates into CASSLASLTGATYEQYF.

The CDR3: CASSIELSPLHF. The CDR3 nucleotides are TGTGCCAGTAGTATCGAACTCTCACCCCTCCACTTT. The chain combines TRBV19 with TRBJ1-6; D not resolved. Germline values: CDR1 LNHDA, CDR2 SQIVND (reference sequence). V gave up 3 bases and J gave up 10 bases, with 7 bases separating them. The CDR3 covers 12 residues. Supplemented by reference TRBV19 and TRBJ1-6, the full variable domain reads DGGITQSPKYLFRKEGQNVTLSCEQNLNHDAMYWYRQDPGQGLRLIYYSQIVNDFQKGDIAEGYSVSREKKESFPLTVTSAQKNPTAFYLCASSIELSPLHFGNGTRLTVT.

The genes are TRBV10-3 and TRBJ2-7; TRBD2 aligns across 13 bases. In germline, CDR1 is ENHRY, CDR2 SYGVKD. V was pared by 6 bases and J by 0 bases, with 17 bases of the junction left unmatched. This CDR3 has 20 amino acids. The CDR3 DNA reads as TGTGCCATCAGGAAAGGACTAGCGGGGGCCCCACCCCAGAGCTCCTACGAGCAGTACTTC. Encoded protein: CAIRKGLAGAPPQSSYEQYF.

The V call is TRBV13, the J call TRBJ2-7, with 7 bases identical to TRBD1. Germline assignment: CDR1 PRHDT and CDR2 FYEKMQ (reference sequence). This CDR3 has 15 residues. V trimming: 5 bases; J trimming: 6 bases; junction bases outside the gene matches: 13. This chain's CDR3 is CASSPSLDRRPEQYF. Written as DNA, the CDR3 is TGTGCCAGCAGCCCATCTTTGGACAGGCGTCCCGAGCAGTACTTC.

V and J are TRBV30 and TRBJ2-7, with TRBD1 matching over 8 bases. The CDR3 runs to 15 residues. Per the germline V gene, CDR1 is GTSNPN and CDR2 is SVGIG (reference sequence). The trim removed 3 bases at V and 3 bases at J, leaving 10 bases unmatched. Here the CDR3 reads CAWRRIRQGIYEQYF. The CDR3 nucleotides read TGTGCCTGGAGACGCATCCGACAGGGGATCTACGAGCAGTACTTC.

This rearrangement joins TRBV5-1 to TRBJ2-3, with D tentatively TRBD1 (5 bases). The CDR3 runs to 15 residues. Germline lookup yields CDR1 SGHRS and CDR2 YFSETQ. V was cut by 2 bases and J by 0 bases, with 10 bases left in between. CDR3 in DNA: TGCGCCAGCAGCTTTACAGGACCTAGCACAGATACGCAGTATTTT. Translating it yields CASSFTGPSTDTQYF.

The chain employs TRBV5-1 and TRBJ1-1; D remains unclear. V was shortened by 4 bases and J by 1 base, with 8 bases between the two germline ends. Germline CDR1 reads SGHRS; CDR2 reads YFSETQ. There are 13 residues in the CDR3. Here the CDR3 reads CASSGGPNTEAFF. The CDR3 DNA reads TGCGCCAGCAGCGGCGGGCCGAACACTGAAGCTTTCTTT.

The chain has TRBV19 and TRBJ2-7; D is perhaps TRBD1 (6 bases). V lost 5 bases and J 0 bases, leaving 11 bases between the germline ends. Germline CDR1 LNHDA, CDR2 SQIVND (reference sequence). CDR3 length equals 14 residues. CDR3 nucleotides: TGTGCCAGTAGTCCTCGGACAGCCTCCTACGAGCAGTACTTC. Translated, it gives CASSPRTASYEQYF.

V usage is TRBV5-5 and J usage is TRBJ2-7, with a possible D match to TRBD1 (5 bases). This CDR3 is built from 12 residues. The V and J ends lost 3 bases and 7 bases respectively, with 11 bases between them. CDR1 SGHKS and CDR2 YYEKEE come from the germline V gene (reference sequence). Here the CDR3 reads CASSYTGREQYF. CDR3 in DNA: TGTGCCAGCAGCTACACAGGTCGGGAGCAGTACTTC.

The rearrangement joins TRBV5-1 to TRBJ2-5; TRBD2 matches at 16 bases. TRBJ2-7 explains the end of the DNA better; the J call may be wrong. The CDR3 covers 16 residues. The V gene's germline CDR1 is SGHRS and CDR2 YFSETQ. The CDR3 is CASSGGTSGGAYEQYF. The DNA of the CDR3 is TGCGCCAGCAGCGGCGGGACTAGCGGGGGGGCATACGAGCAGTACTTC.

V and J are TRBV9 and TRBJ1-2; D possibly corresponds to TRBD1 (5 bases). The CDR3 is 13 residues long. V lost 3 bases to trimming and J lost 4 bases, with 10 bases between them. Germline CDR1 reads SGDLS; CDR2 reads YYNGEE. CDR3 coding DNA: TGTGCCAGCAGCGCCTCGGGGGGCTATGGCTACACCTTC. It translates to CASSASGGYGYTF.

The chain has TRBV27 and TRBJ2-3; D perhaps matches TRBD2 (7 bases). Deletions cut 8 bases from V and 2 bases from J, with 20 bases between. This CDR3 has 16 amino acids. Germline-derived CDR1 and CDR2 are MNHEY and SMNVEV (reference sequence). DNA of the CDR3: TGTGCCAGCGGTGAGGGGGGGATCACTTCCACAGATACGCAGTATTTT. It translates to CASGEGGITSTDTQYF.

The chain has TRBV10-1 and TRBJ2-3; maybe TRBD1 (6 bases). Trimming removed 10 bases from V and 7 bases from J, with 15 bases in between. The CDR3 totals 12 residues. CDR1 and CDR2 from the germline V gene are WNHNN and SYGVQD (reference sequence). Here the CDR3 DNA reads TGCGCCACAGGGCAGGGGACCTATACGCAGTATTTT. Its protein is CATGQGTYTQYF.

Here the CDR3 reads CASSESLRDTQYF. CDR3 DNA sequence: TGCGCCAGCAGTGAGTCGCTCAGAGATACGCAGTATTTT. The V and J genes are TRBV10-1 and TRBJ2-3; D remains unclear. Trimming cost V 0 bases and J 5 bases, with 6 bases left between them. From germline, CDR1 is WNHNN and CDR2 SYGVQD (reference sequence). The CDR3 totals 13 residues.

The CDR3 region is CASSLGGSTNEKLFF. The CDR3 DNA reads as TGTGCCAGCAGCTTAGGAGGTTCAACTAATGAAAAACTGTTTTTT. This sequence joins TRBV7-7 and TRBJ1-4; no firm D call. In germline, CDR1 is SSHAT, CDR2 FNYEAQ (reference sequence). Trimming left V 1 base short and J 0 bases short, with 6 bases between. The CDR3 covers 15 residues.

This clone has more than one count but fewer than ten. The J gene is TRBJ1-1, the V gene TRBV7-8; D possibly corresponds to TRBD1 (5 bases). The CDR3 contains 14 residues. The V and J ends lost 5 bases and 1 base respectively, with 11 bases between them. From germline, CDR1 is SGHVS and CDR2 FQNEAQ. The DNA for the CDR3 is TGTGCCAGCAGCCCTTCTGGGGCGAACACTGAAGCTTTCTTT. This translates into CASSPSGANTEAFF.

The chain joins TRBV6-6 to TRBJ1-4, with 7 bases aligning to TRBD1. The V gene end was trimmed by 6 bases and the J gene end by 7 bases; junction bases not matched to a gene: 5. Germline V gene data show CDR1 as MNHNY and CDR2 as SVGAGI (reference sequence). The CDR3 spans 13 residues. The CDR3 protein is CASRSGQIEKLFF. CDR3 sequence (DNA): TGTGCCAGCAGATCGGGACAGATTGAAAAACTGTTTTTT.

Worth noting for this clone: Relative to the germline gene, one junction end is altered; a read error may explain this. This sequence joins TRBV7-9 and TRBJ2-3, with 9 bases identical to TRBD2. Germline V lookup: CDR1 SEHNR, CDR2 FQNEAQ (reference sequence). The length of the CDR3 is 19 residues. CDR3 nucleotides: TGTTCCAGCAGCCTTAGGAGGGGATCCGGGACTAGCTCCCCAGATACGCAGTATTTT. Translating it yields CSSSLRRGSGTSSPDTQYF. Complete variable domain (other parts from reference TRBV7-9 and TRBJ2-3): DTGVSQNPRHKITKRGQNVTFRCDPISEHNRLYWYRQTLGQGPEFLTYFQNEAQLEKSRLLSDRFSAERPKGSFSTLEIQRTEQGDSAMYLCSSSLRRGSGTSSPDTQYFGPGTRLTVL.

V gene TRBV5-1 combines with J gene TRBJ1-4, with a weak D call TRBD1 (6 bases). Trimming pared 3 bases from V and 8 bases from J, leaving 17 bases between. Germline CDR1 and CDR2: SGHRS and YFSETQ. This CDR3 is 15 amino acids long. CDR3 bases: TGCGCCAGCAGCTCGGACGGGGGGCAAGAGGAAAAACTGTTTTTT. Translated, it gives CASSSDGGQEEKLFF.

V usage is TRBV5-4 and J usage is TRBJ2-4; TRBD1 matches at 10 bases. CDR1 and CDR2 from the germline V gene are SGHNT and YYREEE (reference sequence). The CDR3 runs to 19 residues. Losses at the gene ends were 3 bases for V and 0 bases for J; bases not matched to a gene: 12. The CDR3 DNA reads TGTGCCAGCAGCTCTATTCCGGGACAGGGGCCACTAGCCAAAAACATTCAGTACTTC. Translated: CASSSIPGQGPLAKNIQYF.

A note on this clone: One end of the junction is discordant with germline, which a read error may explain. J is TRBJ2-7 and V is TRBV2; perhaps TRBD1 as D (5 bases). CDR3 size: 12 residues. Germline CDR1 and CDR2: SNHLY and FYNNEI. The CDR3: CASSEWGYEQSF. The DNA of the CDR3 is TGTGCCAGCAGTGAATGGGGCTACGAGCAGTCCTTC.

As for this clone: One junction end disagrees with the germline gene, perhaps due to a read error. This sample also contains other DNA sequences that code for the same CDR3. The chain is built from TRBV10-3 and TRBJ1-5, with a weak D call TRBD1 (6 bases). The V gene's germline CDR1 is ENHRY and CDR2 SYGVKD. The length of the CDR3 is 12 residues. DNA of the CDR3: TGTGCCAGCCAGGGGTCTGATCAGCCTCAGCATTTT. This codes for CASQGSDQPQHF.